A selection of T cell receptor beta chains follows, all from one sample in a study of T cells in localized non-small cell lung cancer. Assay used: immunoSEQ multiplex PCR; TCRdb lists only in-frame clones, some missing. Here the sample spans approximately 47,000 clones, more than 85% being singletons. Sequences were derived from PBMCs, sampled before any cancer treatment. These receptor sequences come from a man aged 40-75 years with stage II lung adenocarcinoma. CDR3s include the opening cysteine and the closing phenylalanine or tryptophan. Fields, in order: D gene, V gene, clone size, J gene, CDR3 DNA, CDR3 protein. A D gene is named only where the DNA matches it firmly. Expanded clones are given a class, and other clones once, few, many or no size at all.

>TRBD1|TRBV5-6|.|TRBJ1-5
TGTGCCAGCAGCCGACAGGGGGCACCGAATCAGCCCCAGCATTTT
CASSRQGAPNQPQHF
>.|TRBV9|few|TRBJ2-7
TGTGCCAGCAGCCTAGAGATGAGAGGCGAGCAGTACTTC
CASSLEMRGEQYF
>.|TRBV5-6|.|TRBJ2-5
TGTGCCAGCTCTGTCGTGGGGGGAGGCCAAGAGACCCAGTACTTC
CASSVVGGGQETQYF
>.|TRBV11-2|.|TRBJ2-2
TGTGCCAGCAGCTTACCTTCGTCGGACAGAAACACCGGGGAGCTGTTTTTT
CASSLPSSDRNTGELFF
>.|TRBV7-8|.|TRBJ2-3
TGTGCCAGCAGCTTAGCCGTAGATACGCAGTATTTT
CASSLAVDTQYF
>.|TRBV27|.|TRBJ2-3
TGTGCCAGCAGCTCATTCTGGGGGGATACGCAGTATTTT
CASSSFWGDTQYF
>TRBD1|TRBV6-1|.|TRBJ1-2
TGTGCCAGCAGTGTGGGACAGGTGGGGTATGGCTACACCTTC
CASSVGQVGYGYTF
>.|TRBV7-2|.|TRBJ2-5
TGTGCCAGCAGCCGTCACGACAGGACCCAGTACTTC
CASSRHDRTQYF
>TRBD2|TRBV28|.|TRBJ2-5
TGTGCCAGTTCTCCGGGAGGGAGACAAGAGACCCAGTACTTC
CASSPGGRQETQYF
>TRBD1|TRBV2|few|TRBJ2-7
TGTGCCACCGCGGGACAGGGAGGATTCGAGCAGTACTTC
CATAGQGGFEQYF
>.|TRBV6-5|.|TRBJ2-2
TGTGCCAGCAGTTTTCAGGGGTTCACCGGGGAGCTGTTTTTT
CASSFQGFTGELFF
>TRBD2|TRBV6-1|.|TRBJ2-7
TGTGCCAGCACTGTAGCGGGGTTCAGCTCCTACGAGCAGTACTTC
CASTVAGFSSYEQYF
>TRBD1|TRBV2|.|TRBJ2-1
TGTGCCACTCTCCCCGGGACAGGGGTCTACAATGAGCAGTTCTTC
CATLPGTGVYNEQFF
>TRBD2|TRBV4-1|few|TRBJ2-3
TGCGCCAGCAGCCAAGGGCCGGAACTAGCGGGGGCAGATACGCAGTATTTT
CASSQGPELAGADTQYF
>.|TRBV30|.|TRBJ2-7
TGTGCCTGGAGTGTACCATCTCCACAGGTTGGTGAGCAGTACTTC
CAWSVPSPQVGEQYF
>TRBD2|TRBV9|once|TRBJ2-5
TGTGCCAGCAGCGTAGATTGGGGGGGAGAGACCCAGTACTTC
CASSVDWGGETQYF
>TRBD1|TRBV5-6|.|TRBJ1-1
TGTGCCAGCAGCCTGACAGGGCAGGTCGTGAACACTGAAGCTTTCTTT
CASSLTGQVVNTEAFF
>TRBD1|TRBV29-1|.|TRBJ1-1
TGCAGCGTCATCAACTGGGACAGCTTATTACTTTTT
CSVINWDSLLLF
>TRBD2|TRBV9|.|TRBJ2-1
TGTGCCAGCAGCTCCCCTCAACACGGGGGGATCCCCGACGAACACGTGAATGAGCAGTTCTTC
CASSSPQHGGIPDEHVNEQFF
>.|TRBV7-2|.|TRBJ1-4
TGTGCCAGCAGCTTAGACGGGAATGAAAAACTGTTTTTT
CASSLDGNEKLFF
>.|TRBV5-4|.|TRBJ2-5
TGTGCCAGCAGCTTAACCAGAGAGACCCAGTACTTC
CASSLTRETQYF
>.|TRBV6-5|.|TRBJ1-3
TGTGCCAGCAGTTCAGGGGCACCCTCCTCTGGAAACACCATATATTTT
CASSSGAPSSGNTIYF
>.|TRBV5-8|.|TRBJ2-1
TGTGCCAGCAGCTTTAGGGGAATCTATCCAACTGAGCAGTTCTTC
CASSFRGIYPTEQFF
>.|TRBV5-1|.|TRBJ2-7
TGCGCCAGCAGCGAAGGACCAGCCTCCTACGAGCAGTACTTC
CASSEGPASYEQYF
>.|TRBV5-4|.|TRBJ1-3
TGTGCCAGCAGCTGGGGGGACGGAAACACCATATATTTT
CASSWGDGNTIYF
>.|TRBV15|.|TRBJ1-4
TGTGCCACCAGCAAGGCAGCCCTATTTGTAACTAATGAAAAACTGTTTTTT
CATSKAALFVTNEKLFF
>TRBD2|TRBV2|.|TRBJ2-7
TGTGCCTCTGAAAGGACTAGCGGGGGCGAGCAGTACTTC
CASERTSGGEQYF